This T cell receptor (beta chain) was recorded in a study of cytomegalovirus exposure and HLA in healthy donors. With 60 Vbeta and 13 Jbeta primers, the PCR was carried out. Produced via immunoSEQ multiplex PCR; TCRdb's table is partial and in-frame only. Altogether approximately 190,000 clones are present, over 70% being singletons, with the ten largest covering approximately 3.8%. The CDR3 loop spans 12 amino acids. The V gene lost 0 bases and the J gene lost 6 bases, with 6 bases spanning the gap. The germline gives CDR1 SGHNT, CDR2 YENEEA. This chain uses TRBV11-3 with TRBJ2-7; D is possibly TRBD2 (5 bases). This clonotype was sampled from a man aged 45-65 years in good health and CMV-seronegative. Sequenced sample: PBMCs. The CDR3 coding sequence is TGTGCCAGCAGCTTAGATCGGGGCGAGCAGTACTTC. Translated: CASSLDRGEQYF. Full variable domain (remainder filled in from reference TRBV11-3 and TRBJ2-7): EAGVVQSPRYKIIEKKQPVAFWCNPISGHNTLYWYLQNLGQGPELLIRYENEEAVDDSQLPKDRFSAERLKGVDSTLKIQPAELGDSAVYLCASSLDRGEQYFGPGTRLTVT.